The text below deals with one TCR beta chain. The sample belongs to a study of blood T cell repertoires in COVID-19. Study context: From the United States, Italy and Spain came samples of acute and convalescent COVID-19. Sample material is recorded as cDNA or gDNA derived from T cells, B-cell-depleted T cells, or PBMCs.

Germline assignment: CDR1 SNHLY and CDR2 FYNNEI. This CDR3 is 13 amino acids long. With V trimmed by 11 bases and J by 8 bases, 9 bases remained unmatched. Original processing methods: Estimation of nucleated cell counts was performed using reference gene primer amplification. Sequencing used immunoSEQ multiplex PCR; TCRdb keeps in-frame clones, though not all of them. V and J calls and clone size are given by that table; D and trimming were obtained from the DNA. The sample has 250,000 to 300,000 clones, roughly 89% seen once. This TCR was sampled from a man aged 45-60 years with acute or convalescent COVID-19. The chain carries TRBV2 and TRBJ1-6; TRBD1 matches 7 bases. Input material: peripheral blood. CDR3 nucleotides: TGTGCCGGAAGACAGGGTTCACATTCACCCCTCCACTTT. This encodes CAGRQGSHSPLHF. The full variable domain, completed using reference TRBV2 and TRBJ1-6, is EPEVTQTPSHQVTQMGQEVILRCVPISNHLYFYWYRQILGQKVEFLVSFYNNEISEKSEIFDDQFSVERPDGSNFTLKIRSTKLEDSAMYFCAGRQGSHSPLHFGNGTRLTVT.